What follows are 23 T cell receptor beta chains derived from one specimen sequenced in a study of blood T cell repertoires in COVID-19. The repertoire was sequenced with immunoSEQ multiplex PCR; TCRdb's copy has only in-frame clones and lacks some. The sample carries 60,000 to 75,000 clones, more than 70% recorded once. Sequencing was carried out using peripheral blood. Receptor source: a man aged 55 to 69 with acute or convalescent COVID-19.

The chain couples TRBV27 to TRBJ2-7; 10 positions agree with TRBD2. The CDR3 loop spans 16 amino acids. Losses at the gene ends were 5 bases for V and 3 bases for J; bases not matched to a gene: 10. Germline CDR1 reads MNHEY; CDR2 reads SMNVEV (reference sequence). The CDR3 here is CASSPRLAGAIYEQYF. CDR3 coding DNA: TGTGCCAGCAGTCCACGTCTAGCGGGGGCTATCTACGAGCAGTACTTC.

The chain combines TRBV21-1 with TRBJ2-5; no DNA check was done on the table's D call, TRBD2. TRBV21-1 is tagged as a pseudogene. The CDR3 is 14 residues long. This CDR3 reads CASSKASTSETQYF. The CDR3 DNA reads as TGTGCCAGCAGCAAAGCTTCAACTTCGGAGACCCAGTACTTC.

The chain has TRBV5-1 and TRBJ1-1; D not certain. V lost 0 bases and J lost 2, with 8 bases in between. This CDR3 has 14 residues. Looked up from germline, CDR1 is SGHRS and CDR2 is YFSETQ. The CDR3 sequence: CASSLGQKNTEAFF. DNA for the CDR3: TGCGCCAGCAGCTTGGGGCAGAAAAACACTGAAGCTTTCTTT.

DNA of the CDR3: TGTGCCAGCAGCACCCGGACAGGGGGAAACACCATATATTTT. Protein product: CASSTRTGGNTIYF. The V gene is TRBV5-6, the J gene TRBJ1-3; 8 bases are a match to TRBD1. In germline, CDR1 is SGHDT, CDR2 YYEEEE. The junction had 4 bases not matched to a gene; V was cut back by 4 bases and J by 4 bases. The CDR3 has 14 amino acids.

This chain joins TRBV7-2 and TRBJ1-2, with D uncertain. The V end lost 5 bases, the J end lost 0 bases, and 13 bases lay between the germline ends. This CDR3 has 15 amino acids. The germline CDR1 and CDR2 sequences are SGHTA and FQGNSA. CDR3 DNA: TGTGCCAGCAGCCGTGATCGGGGTCCTAACTATGGCTACACCTTC. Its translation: CASSRDRGPNYGYTF.

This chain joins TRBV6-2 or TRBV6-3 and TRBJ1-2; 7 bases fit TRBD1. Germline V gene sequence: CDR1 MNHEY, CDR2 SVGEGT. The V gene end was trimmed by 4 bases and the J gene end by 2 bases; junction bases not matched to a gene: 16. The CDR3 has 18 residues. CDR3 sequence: CASSSILRGTDLNYGYTF. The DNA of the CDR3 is TGTGCCAGCAGTTCAATCCTTAGGGGGACAGACCTAAACTATGGCTACACCTTC.

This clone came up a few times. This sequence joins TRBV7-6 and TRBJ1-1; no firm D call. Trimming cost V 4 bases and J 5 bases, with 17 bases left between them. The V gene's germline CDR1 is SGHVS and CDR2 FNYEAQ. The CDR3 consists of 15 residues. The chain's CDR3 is CASSSSKGSGTEAFF. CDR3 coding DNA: TGTGCCAGCAGCTCTTCTAAGGGCTCGGGAACTGAAGCTTTCTTT. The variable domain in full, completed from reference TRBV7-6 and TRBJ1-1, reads GAGVSQSPRYKVTKRGQDVALRCDPISGHVSLYWYRQALGQGPEFLTYFNYEAQQDKSGLPNDRFSAERPEGSISTLTIQRTEQRDSAMYRCASSSSKGSGTEAFFGQGTRLTVV.

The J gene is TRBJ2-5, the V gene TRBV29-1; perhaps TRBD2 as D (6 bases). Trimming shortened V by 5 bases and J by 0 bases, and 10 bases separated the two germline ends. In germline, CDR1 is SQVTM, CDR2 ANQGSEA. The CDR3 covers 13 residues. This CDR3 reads CSVLGGYQETQYF. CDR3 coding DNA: TGCAGCGTTCTTGGGGGGTACCAAGAGACCCAGTACTTC. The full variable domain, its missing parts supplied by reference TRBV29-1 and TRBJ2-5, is SAVISQKPSRDICQRGTSLTIQCQVDSQVTMMFWYRQQPGQSLTLIATANQGSEATYESGFVIDKFPISRPNLTFSTLTVSNMSPEDSSIYLCSVLGGYQETQYFGPGTRLLVL.

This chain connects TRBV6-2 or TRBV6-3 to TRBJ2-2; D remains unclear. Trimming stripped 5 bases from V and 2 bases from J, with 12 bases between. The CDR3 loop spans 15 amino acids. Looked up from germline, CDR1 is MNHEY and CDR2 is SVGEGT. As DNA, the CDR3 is TGTGCCAGCAGTGGCCTTCTGGTCAACACCGGGGAGCTGTTTTTT. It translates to CASSGLLVNTGELFF.

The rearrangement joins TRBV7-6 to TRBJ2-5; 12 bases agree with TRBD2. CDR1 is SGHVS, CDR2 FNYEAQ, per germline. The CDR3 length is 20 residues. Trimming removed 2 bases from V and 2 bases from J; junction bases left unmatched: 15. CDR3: CASSLSRASGGAKGQETQYF. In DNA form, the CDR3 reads TGTGCCAGCAGCTTATCTAGGGCTAGCGGGGGGGCGAAAGGGCAAGAGACCCAGTACTTC.

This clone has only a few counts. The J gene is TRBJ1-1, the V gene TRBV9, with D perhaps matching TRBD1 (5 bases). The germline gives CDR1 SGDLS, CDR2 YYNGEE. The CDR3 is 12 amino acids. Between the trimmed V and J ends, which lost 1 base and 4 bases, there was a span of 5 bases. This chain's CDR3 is CASSVQGTEAFF. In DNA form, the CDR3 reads TGTGCCAGCAGCGTACAGGGCACTGAAGCTTTCTTT. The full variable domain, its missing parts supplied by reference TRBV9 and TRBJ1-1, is DSGVTQTPKHLITATGQRVTLRCSPRSGDLSVYWYQQSLDQGLQFLIQYYNGEERAKGNILERFSAQQFPDLHSELNLSSLELGDSALYFCASSVQGTEAFFGQGTRLTVV.

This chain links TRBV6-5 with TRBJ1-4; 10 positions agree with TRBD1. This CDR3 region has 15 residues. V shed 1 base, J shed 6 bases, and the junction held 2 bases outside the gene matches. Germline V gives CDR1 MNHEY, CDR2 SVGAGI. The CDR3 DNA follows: TGTGCCAGCAGTTACTACGGACAGGGGGATGAAAAACTGTTTTTT. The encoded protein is CASSYYGQGDEKLFF.

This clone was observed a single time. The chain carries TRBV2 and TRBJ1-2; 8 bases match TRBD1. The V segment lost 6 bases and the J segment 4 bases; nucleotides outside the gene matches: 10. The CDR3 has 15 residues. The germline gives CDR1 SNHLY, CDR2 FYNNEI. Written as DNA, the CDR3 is TGTGCCAGCAGAGTCGGACAGGGTGAGGCCTATGGCTACACCTTC. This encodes CASRVGQGEAYGYTF.

In nucleotides, the CDR3 is TGTGCCAGTAGTTTCCGCGCCGGGACAGATAATAGCAATCAGCCCCAGCATTTT. Protein product: CASSFRAGTDNSNQPQHF. The chain combines TRBV19 with TRBJ1-5; 7 bases map to TRBD1. Germline CDR1 reads LNHDA; CDR2 reads SQIVND (reference sequence). This CDR3 is 18 amino acids long. The J segment lost 0 bases and the V segment lost 5 bases, leaving 13 bases of the junction unmatched. The whole variable domain, filled in from reference TRBV19 and TRBJ1-5, reads DGGITQSPKYLFRKEGQNVTLSCEQNLNHDAMYWYRQDPGQGLRLIYYSQIVNDFQKGDIAEGYSVSREKKESFPLTVTSAQKNPTAFYLCASSFRAGTDNSNQPQHFGDGTRLSIL.

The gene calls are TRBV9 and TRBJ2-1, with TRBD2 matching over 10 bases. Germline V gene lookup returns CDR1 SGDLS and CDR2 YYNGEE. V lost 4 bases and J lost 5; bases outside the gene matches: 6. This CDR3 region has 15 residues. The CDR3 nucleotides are TGTGCCAGCAGCCCCAGCGGGGGGGGACACAATGAGCAGTTCTTC. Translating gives CASSPSGGGHNEQFF.

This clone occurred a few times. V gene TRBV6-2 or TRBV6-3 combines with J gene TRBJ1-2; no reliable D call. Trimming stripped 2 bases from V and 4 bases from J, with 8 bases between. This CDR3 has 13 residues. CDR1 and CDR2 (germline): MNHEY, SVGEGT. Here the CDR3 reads CASSYQFSYGYTF. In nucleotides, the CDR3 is TGTGCCAGCAGTTACCAGTTCTCCTATGGCTACACCTTC.

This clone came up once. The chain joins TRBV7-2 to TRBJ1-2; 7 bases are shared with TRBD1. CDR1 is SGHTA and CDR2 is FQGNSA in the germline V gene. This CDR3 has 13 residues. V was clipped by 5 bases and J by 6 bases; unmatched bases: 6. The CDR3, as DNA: TGTGCCAGCAGCATCAACAGGGGCGATGGCTACACCTTC. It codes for CASSINRGDGYTF.

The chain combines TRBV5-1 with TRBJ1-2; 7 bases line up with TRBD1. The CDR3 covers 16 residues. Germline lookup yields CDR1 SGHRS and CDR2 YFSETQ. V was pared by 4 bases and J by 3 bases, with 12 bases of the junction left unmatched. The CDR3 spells CASSPGTASRDYGYTF. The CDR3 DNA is TGCGCCAGCAGCCCAGGGACAGCCTCGCGGGACTATGGCTACACCTTC.

The CDR3: CASSELGTYGSPLHF. CDR3 coding DNA: TGTGCCAGCAGTGAATTAGGGACATACGGATCACCCCTCCACTTT. The chain links TRBV25-1 to TRBJ1-6; D is possibly TRBD1 (6 bases). Germline V gene data show CDR1 as MGHDK and CDR2 as SYGVNS. The CDR3 sequence is 15 residues long. V lost 1 base and J 10 bases, leaving 14 bases between the germline ends.

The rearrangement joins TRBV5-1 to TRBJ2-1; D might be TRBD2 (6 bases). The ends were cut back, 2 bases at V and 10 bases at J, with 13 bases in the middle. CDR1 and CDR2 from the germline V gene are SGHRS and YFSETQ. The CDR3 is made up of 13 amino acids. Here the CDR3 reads CASSFRREWEQFF. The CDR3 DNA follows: TGCGCCAGCAGCTTTCGTCGGGAGTGGGAGCAGTTCTTC.

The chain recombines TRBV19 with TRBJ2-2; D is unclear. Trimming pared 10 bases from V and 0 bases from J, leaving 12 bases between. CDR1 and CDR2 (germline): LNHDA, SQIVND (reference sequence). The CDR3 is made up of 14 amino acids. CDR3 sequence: CATSNLANTGELFF. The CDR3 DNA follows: TGTGCCACTTCGAACTTGGCGAACACCGGGGAGCTGTTTTTT.

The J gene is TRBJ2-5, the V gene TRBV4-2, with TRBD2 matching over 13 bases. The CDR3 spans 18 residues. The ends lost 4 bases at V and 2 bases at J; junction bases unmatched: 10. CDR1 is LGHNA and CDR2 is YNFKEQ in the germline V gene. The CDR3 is CASSPGTSGVGGQETQYF. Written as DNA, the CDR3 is TGTGCCAGCAGCCCCGGGACTAGCGGGGTGGGGGGACAAGAGACCCAGTACTTC.

CDR3 in DNA: TGTGCCAGCAGTTATTCCGGGACAGGGGGCTTCGGAGAGACCCAGTACTTC. Translated, it gives CASSYSGTGGFGETQYF. The rearrangement uses TRBV6-2 or TRBV6-3 and TRBJ2-5; 12 bases agree with TRBD1. With V trimmed by 3 bases and J by 4 bases, 9 bases remained unmatched. The CDR3 consists of 17 residues. Per the germline V gene, CDR1 is MNHEY and CDR2 is SVGEGT.